Following are 10 T cell receptor beta chains from one sample sequenced in a study of beta chain features in type 1 diabetes. The entirety of the isolated RNA underwent reverse transcription, so expressed TCRB transcripts were sequenced. Sequencing used immunoSEQ multiplex PCR; TCRdb keeps in-frame clones, though not all of them. The sample lists some 410,000 clones, 14% occurring once. The sample comprised naive CD4+ T cells from blood. These TCRs come from a man in his thirties or forties in good health.

This clone was detected only a few times. V is TRBV2 and J is TRBJ2-1, with 7 nucleotides matching TRBD1. Looked up from germline, CDR1 is SNHLY and CDR2 is FYNNEI. The CDR3 consists of 13 residues. Germline trimming cut 4 bases from V and 9 bases from J; bases unmatched to any gene: 6. The chain's CDR3 is CASSAQGEREQFF. CDR3 DNA: TGTGCCAGCAGTGCTCAGGGGGAGCGTGAGCAGTTCTTC.

This chain uses TRBV7-2 with TRBJ2-5; TRBD2 agrees at 7 bases. The CDR3 has 15 amino acids. Germline lookup yields CDR1 SGHTA and CDR2 FQGNSA. The ends lost 3 bases at V and 2 bases at J; junction bases unmatched: 6. The CDR3 loop reads CASSFQRGFQETQYF. CDR3 in DNA: TGTGCCAGCAGCTTCCAGCGGGGCTTTCAAGAGACCCAGTACTTC.

This clone was seen only a few times. The chain joins TRBV5-6 to TRBJ1-6; 8 positions agree with TRBD1. The CDR3 spans 16 residues. The trim removed 1 base at V and 9 bases at J, leaving 9 bases unmatched. CDR1 is SGHDT, CDR2 YYEEEE, per germline. The CDR3 DNA sequence: TGTGCCAGCAGCTTGAGTACCGGGACAGGTCTTTCACCCCTCCACTTT. Translation gives CASSLSTGTGLSPLHF.

The chain employs TRBV29-1 and TRBJ2-3, with TRBD2 identical over 9 bases. The germline V gene encodes CDR1 SQVTM and CDR2 ANQGSEA. With V trimmed by 6 bases and J by 3 bases, 7 bases remained unmatched. This CDR3 is 14 amino acids long. CDR3 loop: CSVSLAGTTDTQYF. CDR3 coding DNA: TGCAGCGTATCCCTAGCGGGGACTACAGATACGCAGTATTTT.

This clone has only one observation. The rearrangement joins TRBV15 to TRBJ2-1, with 9 bases matching TRBD1. Trimming cost V 3 bases and J 8 bases; bases outside gene matches: 2. From germline, CDR1 is LNHNV and CDR2 YYDKDF (reference sequence). This CDR3 spans 13 amino acids. The CDR3 DNA follows: TGTGCCACCAGCAGGGACAGGGGCTATGAGCAGTTCTTC. Translated, it gives CATSRDRGYEQFF.

This clone has just a few counts. V usage is TRBV30 and J usage is TRBJ1-1; 7 bases map to TRBD1. The trim removed 4 bases at V and 4 bases at J, leaving 6 bases unmatched. This CDR3 is 13 amino acids long. CDR1 and CDR2 (germline): GTSNPN, SVGIG (reference sequence). The CDR3 DNA reads TGTGCCTGGACCCGACAGGGAGGCACTGAAGCTTTCTTT. This codes for CAWTRQGGTEAFF.

This clone showed up just a few times. The chain combines TRBV7-7 with TRBJ2-5; TRBD1 aligns across 7 bases. Germline assignment: CDR1 SSHAT and CDR2 FNYEAQ (reference sequence). The V gene end was trimmed by 4 bases and the J gene end by 5 bases; junction bases not matched to a gene: 4. This CDR3 comprises 13 residues. The CDR3: CASSYRGVETQYF. The CDR3 coding sequence is TGTGCCAGCAGCTACAGGGGAGTGGAGACCCAGTACTTC.

V gene TRBV10-3 combines with J gene TRBJ2-7; possibly TRBD1 for D (6 bases). Germline V lookup: CDR1 ENHRY, CDR2 SYGVKD. This CDR3 comprises 13 residues. Trimming stripped 3 bases from V and 4 bases from J, with 10 bases between. Here the CDR3 DNA reads TGTGCCATCAGTGAACGGGACAAATACGAGCAGTACGTC. The encoded protein is CAISERDKYEQYV.

This clone appeared a few times. The rearrangement uses TRBV11-2 and TRBJ2-3; possible D gene TRBD1, 6 bases. The CDR3 runs to 14 residues. CDR1 is SGHAT and CDR2 is FQNNGV in the germline V gene. Trimming took off 5 bases at V and 1 base at J, with 10 bases between the two ends. CDR3 protein: CASSRGQRTDTQYF. The DNA for the CDR3 is TGTGCCAGCAGCCGAGGACAGCGCACAGATACGCAGTATTTT.

The gene calls are TRBV29-1 and TRBJ2-5; possibly TRBD1 for D (7 bases). Germline loops: CDR1 SQVTM, CDR2 ANQGSEA. With 4 bases removed from V and 1 base from J, the gap between germline ends came to 22 bases. The CDR3 loop spans 17 amino acids. CDR3 sequence: CSVVPASRGEVQETQYF. Here the CDR3 DNA reads TGCAGCGTTGTTCCGGCTAGCAGGGGGGAGGTCCAAGAGACCCAGTACTTC.